This T cell receptor (beta chain) was found in a study of T cell responses to AZD1222 COVID-19 vaccine. Study-level information: Some second doses came at about 4 weeks and others at about 12 weeks; these were pooled. General study findings and limits: Baseline serostatus was positive in only a handful of AZD1222 recipients.

Here immunoSEQ multiplex PCR was the method, and the copy in TCRdb shows in-frame clones only, minus some. Of 84,000 or so clones detected, 70% to 90% appear once; the ten largest clones hold roughly 1.6%. A word on this clone: Its antigen is not known.

Trimming stripped 0 bases from V and 4 bases from J, with 10 bases between. This CDR3 spans 14 amino acids. Looked up from germline, CDR1 is SGHRS and CDR2 is YFSETQ. The source material was peripheral blood, sampled on day 0 of AZD1222 vaccination. This sequence originates from an adult in good health. The chain is built from TRBV5-1 and TRBJ1-1; D might be TRBD1 (5 bases). CDR3 residues: CASSLGYQGTEAFF. DNA for the CDR3: TGCGCCAGCAGCTTGGGTTACCAGGGCACTGAAGCTTTCTTT.